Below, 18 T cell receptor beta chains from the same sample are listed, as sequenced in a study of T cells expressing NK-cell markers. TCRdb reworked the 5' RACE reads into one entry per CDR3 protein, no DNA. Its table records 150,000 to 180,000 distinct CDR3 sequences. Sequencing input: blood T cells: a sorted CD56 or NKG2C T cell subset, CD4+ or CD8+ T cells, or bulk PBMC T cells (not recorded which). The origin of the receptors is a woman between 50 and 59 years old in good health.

The CDR3 loop is CASSLNVREAFLREAFF. The chain has TRBV7-6 and TRBJ1-1. This CDR3 has 17 residues. CDR1 is SGHVS and CDR2 is FNYEAQ in the germline V gene.

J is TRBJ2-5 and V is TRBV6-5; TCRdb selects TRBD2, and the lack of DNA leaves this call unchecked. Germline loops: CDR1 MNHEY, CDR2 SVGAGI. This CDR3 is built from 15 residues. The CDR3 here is CAVQVTSGVAETQYF.

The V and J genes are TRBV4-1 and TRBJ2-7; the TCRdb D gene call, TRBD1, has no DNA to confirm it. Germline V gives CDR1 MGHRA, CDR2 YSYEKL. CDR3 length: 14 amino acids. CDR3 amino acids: CASSQRDRIHEQYF.

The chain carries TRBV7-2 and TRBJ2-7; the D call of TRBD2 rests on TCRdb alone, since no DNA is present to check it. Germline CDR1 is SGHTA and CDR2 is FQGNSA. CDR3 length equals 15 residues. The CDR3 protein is CASSLGFGRHDEQYF.

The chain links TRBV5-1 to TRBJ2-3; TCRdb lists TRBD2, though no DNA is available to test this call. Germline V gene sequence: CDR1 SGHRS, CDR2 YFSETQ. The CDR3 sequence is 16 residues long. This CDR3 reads CASSHWDGTSLDTQYF. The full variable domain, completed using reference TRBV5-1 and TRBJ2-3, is KAGVTQTPRYLIKTRGQQVTLSCSPISGHRSVSWYQQTPGQGLQFLFEYFSETQRNKGNFPGRFSGRQFSNSRSEMNVSTLELGDSALYLCASSHWDGTSLDTQYFGPGTRLTVL.

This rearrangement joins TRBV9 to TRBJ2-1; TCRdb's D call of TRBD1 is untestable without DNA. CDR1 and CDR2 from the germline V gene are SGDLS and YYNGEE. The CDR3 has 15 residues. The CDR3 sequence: CASSPGTGNYNEQFF.

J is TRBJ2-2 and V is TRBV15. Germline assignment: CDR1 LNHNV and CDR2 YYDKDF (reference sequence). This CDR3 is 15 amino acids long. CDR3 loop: CATSRDRESTGELFF. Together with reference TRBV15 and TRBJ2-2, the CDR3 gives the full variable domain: DAMVIQNPRYQVTQFGKPVTLSCSQTLNHNVMYWYQQKSSQAPKLLFHYYDKDFNNEADTPDNFQSRRPNTSFCFLDIRSPGLGDTAMYLCATSRDRESTGELFFGEGSRLTVL.

The CDR3 protein is CASSLGQAGEQYF. V is TRBV7-9 and J is TRBJ2-7; TCRdb picks TRBD1, but there is no DNA to check that call. This CDR3 region has 13 residues. Per germline, CDR1 SEHNR and CDR2 FQNEAQ (reference sequence). Complete variable domain (other parts from reference TRBV7-9 and TRBJ2-7): DTGVSQNPRHKITKRGQNVTFRCDPISEHNRLYWYRQTLGQGPEFLTYFQNEAQLEKSRLLSDRFSAERPKGSFSTLEIQRTEQGDSAMYLCASSLGQAGEQYFGPGTRLTVT.

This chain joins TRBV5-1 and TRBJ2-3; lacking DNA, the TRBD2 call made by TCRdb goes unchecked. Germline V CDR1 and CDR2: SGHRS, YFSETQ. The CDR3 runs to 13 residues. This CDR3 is CASSLAAGGSQYF.

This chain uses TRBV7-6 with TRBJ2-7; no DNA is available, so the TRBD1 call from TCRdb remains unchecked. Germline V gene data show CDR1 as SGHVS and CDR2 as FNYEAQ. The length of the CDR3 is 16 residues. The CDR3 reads CASSPDGATAQDEQYF.

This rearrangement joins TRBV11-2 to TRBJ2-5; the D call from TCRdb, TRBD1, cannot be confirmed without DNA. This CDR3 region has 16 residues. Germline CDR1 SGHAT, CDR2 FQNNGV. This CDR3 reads CASSSPLRVVQETQYF. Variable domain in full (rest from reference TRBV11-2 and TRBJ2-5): EAGVAQSPRYKIIEKRQSVAFWCNPISGHATLYWYQQILGQGPKLLIQFQNNGVVDDSQLPKDRFSAERLKGVDSTLKIQPAKLEDSAVYLCASSSPLRVVQETQYFGPGTRLLVL.

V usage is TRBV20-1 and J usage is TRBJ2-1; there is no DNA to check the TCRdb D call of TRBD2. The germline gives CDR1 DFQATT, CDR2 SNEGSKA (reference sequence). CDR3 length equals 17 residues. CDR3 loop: CSARFHSTSGSKGEQFF.

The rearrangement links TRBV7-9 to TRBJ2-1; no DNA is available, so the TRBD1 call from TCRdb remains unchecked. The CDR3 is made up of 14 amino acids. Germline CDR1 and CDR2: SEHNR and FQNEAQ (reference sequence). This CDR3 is CASRTGANNNEQFF.

This CDR3 reads CASSSGTGHQDTQYF. This sequence joins TRBV13 and TRBJ2-3; TCRdb names TRBD1, which stays unverified in the absence of DNA. Germline lookup yields CDR1 PRHDT and CDR2 FYEKMQ (reference sequence). This CDR3 is built from 15 residues.

CDR3 sequence: CASTFTPGQGGPDTQYF. The chain carries TRBV6-2 or TRBV6-3 and TRBJ2-3; checking the TCRdb D call of TRBD1 is not possible without DNA. The CDR3 spans 17 residues. In germline, CDR1 is MNHEY, CDR2 SVGEGT.

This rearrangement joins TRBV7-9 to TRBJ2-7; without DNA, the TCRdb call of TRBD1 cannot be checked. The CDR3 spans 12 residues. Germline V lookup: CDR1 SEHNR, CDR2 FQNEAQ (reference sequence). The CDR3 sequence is CATRDGSYEQYF.

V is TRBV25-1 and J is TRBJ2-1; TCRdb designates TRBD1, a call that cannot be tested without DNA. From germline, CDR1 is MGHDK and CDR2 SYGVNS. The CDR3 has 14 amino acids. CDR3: CASIGGLIYNEQFF.

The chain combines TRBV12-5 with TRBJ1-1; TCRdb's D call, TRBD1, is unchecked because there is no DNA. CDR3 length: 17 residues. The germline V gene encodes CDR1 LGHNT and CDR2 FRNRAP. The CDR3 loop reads CASGLDGVGALNTEAFF.